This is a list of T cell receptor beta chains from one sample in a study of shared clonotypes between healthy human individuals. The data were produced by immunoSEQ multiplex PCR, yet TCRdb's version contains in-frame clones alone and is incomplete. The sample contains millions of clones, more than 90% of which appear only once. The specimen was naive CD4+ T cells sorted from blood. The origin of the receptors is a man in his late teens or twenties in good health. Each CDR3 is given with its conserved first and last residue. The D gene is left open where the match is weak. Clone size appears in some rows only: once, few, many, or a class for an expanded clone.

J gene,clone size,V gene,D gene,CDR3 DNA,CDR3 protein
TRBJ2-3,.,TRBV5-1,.,TGCGCCAGCAGCCCACAACACCTTAGCACAGATACGCAGTATTTT,CASSPQHLSTDTQYF
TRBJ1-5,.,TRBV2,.,TGTGCCAGCAGCCTGACGTTGAATAGCAATCAGCCCCAGCATTTT,CASSLTLNSNQPQHF
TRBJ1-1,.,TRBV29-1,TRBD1,TGCAGCGCCGCGAATCAGGGGGGGGTCACTGAAGCTTTCTTT,CSAANQGGVTEAFF
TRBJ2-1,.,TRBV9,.,TGTGCCAGCAGTAGAGCTGGGGCGGGGGCCACTTACAATGAGCAGTTCTTC,CASSRAGAGATYNEQFF
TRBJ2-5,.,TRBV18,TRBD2,TGTGCCAGCTCACCGATGACTAGCGGGGGGGCGGTCGGCGAGACCCAGTACTTC,CASSPMTSGGAVGETQYF
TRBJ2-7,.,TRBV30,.,TGTGCCTGGGACCGGGACGGTTCCTACGAGCAGTACTTC,CAWDRDGSYEQYF
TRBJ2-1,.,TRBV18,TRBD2,TGTGCCAGCTCACCGCCGGGACTAGCGGGCAATGAGCAGTTCTTC,CASSPPGLAGNEQFF
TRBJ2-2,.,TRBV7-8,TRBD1,TGTGCCAGCAGAGGGAGACAGGGAAAGAACACCGGGGAGCTGTTTTTT,CASRGRQGKNTGELFF
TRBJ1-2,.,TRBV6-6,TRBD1,TGTGCCAGCAGTTACACCTTAACAGGGGAGGGTGGCTACACCTTC,CASSYTLTGEGGYTF
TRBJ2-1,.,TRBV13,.,TGTGCCAGCAGCTCCCAGTACAATGAGCAGTTCTTC,CASSSQYNEQFF
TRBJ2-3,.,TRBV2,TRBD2,TGTGCCAGCAGTCCACGGACTAGCGGGGGTGGAGGGCGCACAGATACGCAGTATTTT,CASSPRTSGGGGRTDTQYF
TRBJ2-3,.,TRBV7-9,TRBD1,TGTGCCAGCAGCCCCCAGGGGACAGTAGGGTCAGATACGCAGTATTTT,CASSPQGTVGSDTQYF
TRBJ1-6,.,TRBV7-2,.,TGTGCCAGCAGCTTAGAAGGGGACTATAATTCACCCCTCCACTTT,CASSLEGDYNSPLHF
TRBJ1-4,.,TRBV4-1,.,TGCGCCAGCAGCACAGGGTCTGGGGAAAAACTGTTTTTT,CASSTGSGEKLFF
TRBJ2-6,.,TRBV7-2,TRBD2,TGTGCCAGCAGCTCGAATCCGGGACTAGCGGGATCTGGGGCCAACGTCCTGACTTTC,CASSSNPGLAGSGANVLTF
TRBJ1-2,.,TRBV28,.,TGTGCCAGCAGTTTATCGGCGGGAACTCTTTCTGTAGGCTACACCTTC,CASSLSAGTLSVGYTF
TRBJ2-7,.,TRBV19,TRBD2,TGTGCCAGTAGTATAGCAAGCGGGAGACTTTACGAGCAGTACTTC,CASSIASGRLYEQYF
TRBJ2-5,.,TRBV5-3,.,TGTGCCAGGGGGGAAGACCTCCAAGAGACCCAGTACTTC,CARGEDLQETQYF
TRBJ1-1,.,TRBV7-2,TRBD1,TGTGCCAGCAGGGCAGGGGGCATCACTGAAGCTTTCTTT,CASRAGGITEAFF
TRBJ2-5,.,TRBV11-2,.,TGTGCCAGCAGCTTACAAAGGGAGACCCAGTACTTC,CASSLQRETQYF
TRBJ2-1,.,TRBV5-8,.,TGTGCCAGCAGCTTGTCGAGCTCCTACAATGAGCAGTTCTTC,CASSLSSSYNEQFF
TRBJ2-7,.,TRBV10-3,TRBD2,TGTGCCATCAGCTTAAGCGGGGGGGACTACGAGCAGTACTTC,CAISLSGGDYEQYF
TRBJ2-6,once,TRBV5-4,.,TGTGCCAGCAGCTTGGCGGGGGGCTCTGCCAACGTCCTGACTTTC,CASSLAGGSANVLTF
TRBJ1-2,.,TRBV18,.,TGTGCCAGCTCAGGACTGGGGCTCTATGGCTACACCTTC,CASSGLGLYGYTF
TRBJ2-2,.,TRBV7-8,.,TGTGCCAGCAGCCCCCGAGGGCAGGGGAACACCGGGGAGCTGTTTTTT,CASSPRGQGNTGELFF
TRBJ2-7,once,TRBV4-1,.,TGCGCCAGCAGCCAGGATTATGGCTACGAGCAGTACTTC,CASSQDYGYEQYF
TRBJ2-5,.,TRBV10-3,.,TGTGCCATCAGCGGGGGGACACTGCAAGAGACCCAGTACTTC,CAISGGTLQETQYF
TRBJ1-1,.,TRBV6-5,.,TGTGCCGCACGCAGCGGATTATGGACTGAAGCTTTCTTT,CAARSGLWTEAFF
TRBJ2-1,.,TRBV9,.,TGTGCCAGCAGCGTAGGTGGTCTCGGGAGCTCCTACAATGAGCAGTTCTTC,CASSVGGLGSSYNEQFF
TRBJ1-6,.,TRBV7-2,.,TGTGCCAGCAGCTTAATCTGGGGATATAATTCACCCCTCCACTTT,CASSLIWGYNSPLHF
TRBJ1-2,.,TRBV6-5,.,TGTGCCAGCAGCCGCCCGGGGACCCATAACTATGGCTACACCTTC,CASSRPGTHNYGYTF
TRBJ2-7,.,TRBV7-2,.,TGTGCCAGCAACCCCTTGGGTATGAGCTCCTACGAGCAGTACTTC,CASNPLGMSSYEQYF
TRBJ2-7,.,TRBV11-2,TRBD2,TGTGCCAGCAGCTTAGCTGGCGGGGGGGGCTACGAGCAGTACTTC,CASSLAGGGGYEQYF
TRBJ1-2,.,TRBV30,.,TGTGCCTGGAGTGTACTAAGGGTTAGCTATGGCTACACCTTC,CAWSVLRVSYGYTF
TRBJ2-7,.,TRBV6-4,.,TGTGCCATCCGTTCGGGGGGCCTCTACGAGCAGTACTTC,CAIRSGGLYEQYF
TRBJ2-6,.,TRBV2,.,TGTGCCAGCAGCGCCACCTCATTGGTTGGGGCCAACGTCCTGACTTTC,CASSATSLVGANVLTF
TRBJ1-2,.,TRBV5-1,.,TGCGCCAGCAGCTTAACAGGGCATGGCTACACCTTC,CASSLTGHGYTF
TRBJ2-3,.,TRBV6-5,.,TGTGCCAGCAGTTCGACGGATACGCAGTATTTT,CASSSTDTQYF
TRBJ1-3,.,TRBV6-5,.,TGTGCCAGCAGTTTAGGTTACTCCTCTGGAAACACCATATATTTT,CASSLGYSSGNTIYF
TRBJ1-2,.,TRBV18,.,TGTGCCAGCTCACCACCTATAGACAGAGACGGCTACACCTTC,CASSPPIDRDGYTF
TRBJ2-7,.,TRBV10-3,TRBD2,TGTGCCATCAGTCTAGCGGGAGGAAGCTACGAGCAGTACTTC,CAISLAGGSYEQYF